By its share, the clone carrying this TCR beta chain is medium-sized. The target antigen is unknown. Relapse was seen in all patients after autologous stem cell transplantation, and brentuximab vedotin exposure was variable. This sample stems from a study of PD-1 blockade in classical Hodgkin lymphoma. Broader study findings: Among the patients, those starting nivolumab under 1 year after ASCT were excluded.

The CDR3 contains 14 residues. Trimming removed 0 bases at V and 3 bases at J, with 7 bases between. Germline loops: CDR1 SGHDT, CDR2 YYEEEE. Data came from immunoSEQ multiplex PCR; TCRdb stores just in-frame clones and leaves some out. The sample contains under 80,000 clones, over 70% of which appear only once. This receptor was taken from a human donor with classical Hodgkin lymphoma. This specimen consisted of peripheral blood mononuclear cells (PBMCs), obtained before the second cycle of nivolumab. The chain couples TRBV5-6 to TRBJ1-5; D not resolved. This CDR3 is CASSLGRANQPQHF. The CDR3 coding sequence is TGTGCCAGCAGCTTGGGGAGGGCCAATCAGCCCCAGCATTTT.